A selection of T cell receptor beta chains follows, all from one sample in a study of blood T cells in healthy people across ages. TCRdb redid the calling of the 5' RACE reads with MiXCR, one entry per CDR3 protein. The sample has roughly 500,000 distinct CDR3 sequences; 27% are singletons. What was sequenced was blood. The receptors come from a woman in her sixties or seventies in good health. Each CDR3 is given with its conserved first and last residue. Each record gives: V gene, J gene, clone size, CDR3 protein. Where a row states a size, it is once, few, many or the class of an expanded clone; other rows omit it.

V gene: TRBV20-1; J gene: TRBJ1-3; clone size: few; CDR3 protein: CSARRTGAGNTIYF
V gene: TRBV6-6; J gene: TRBJ2-6; clone size: .; CDR3 protein: CATTGPGANVLTF
V gene: TRBV7-9; J gene: TRBJ2-3; clone size: .; CDR3 protein: CASSRGRGDTDTQYF
V gene: TRBV29-1; J gene: TRBJ2-1; clone size: few; CDR3 protein: CSPAGLAPNEQFF
V gene: TRBV10-3; J gene: .; clone size: .; CDR3 protein: CAISPGAIEQYF
V gene: TRBV20-1; J gene: TRBJ2-3; clone size: .; CDR3 protein: CSARTSGSTDTQYF
V gene: TRBV5-5; J gene: TRBJ2-2; clone size: few; CDR3 protein: CASSLVGRGNTGELFF
V gene: TRBV12-3/TRBV12-4; J gene: TRBJ2-2; clone size: .; CDR3 protein: CASSLTSGYTGELFF
V gene: TRBV20-1; J gene: TRBJ1-2; clone size: few; CDR3 protein: CSARDRTGGIDYGYTF
V gene: TRBV5-1; J gene: TRBJ1-4; clone size: many; CDR3 protein: CASSLQPGREKLFF